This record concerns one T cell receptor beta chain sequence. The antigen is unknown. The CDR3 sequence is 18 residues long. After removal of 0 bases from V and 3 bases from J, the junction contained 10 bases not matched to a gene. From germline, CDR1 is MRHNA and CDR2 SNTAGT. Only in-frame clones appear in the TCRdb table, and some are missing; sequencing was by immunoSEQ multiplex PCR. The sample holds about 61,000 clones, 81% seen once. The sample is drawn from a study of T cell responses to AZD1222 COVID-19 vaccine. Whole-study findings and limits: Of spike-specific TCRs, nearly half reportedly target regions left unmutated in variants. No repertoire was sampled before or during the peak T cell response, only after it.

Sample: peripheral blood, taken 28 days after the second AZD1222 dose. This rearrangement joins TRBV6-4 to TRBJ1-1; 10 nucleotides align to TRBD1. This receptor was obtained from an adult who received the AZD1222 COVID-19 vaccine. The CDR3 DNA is TGTGCCAGCAGTGACTCTCCGTTCGGACAGGGGGGAGACACTGAAGCTTTCTTT. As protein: CASSDSPFGQGGDTEAFF.